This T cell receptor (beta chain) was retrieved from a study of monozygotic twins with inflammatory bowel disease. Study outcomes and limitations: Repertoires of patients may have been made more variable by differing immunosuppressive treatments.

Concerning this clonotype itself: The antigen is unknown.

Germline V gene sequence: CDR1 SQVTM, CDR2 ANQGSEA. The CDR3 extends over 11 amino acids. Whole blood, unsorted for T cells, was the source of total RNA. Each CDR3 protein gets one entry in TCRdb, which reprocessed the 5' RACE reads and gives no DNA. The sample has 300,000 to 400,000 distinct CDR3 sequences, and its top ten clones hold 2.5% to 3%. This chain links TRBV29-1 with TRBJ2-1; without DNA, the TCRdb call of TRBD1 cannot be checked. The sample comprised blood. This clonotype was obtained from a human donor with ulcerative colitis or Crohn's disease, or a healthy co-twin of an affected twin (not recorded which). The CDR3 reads CSAGTDNEQFF.